This T cell receptor beta chain was recovered during a study of blood T cell repertoires in COVID-19. The data were produced by immunoSEQ multiplex PCR, yet TCRdb's version contains in-frame clones alone and is incomplete. The data show 100,000 to 120,000 clones, with approximately 84% seen just once and about 3% held by the top ten. Germline CDR1 SNHLY, CDR2 FYNNEI. The length of the CDR3 is 14 residues. V was pared by 5 bases and J by 6 bases, with 17 bases between. The chain couples TRBV2 to TRBJ2-7; TRBD2 might be the D (5 bases). This clonotype originated in a man between 40 and 49 years old with acute or convalescent COVID-19. The material sequenced was peripheral blood. CDR3 amino acids: CASSLALIEGEQYF. In DNA, the CDR3 is TGTGCCAGCAGTTTAGCCCTGATCGAGGGCGAGCAGTACTTC.